This TCR beta chain emerged from a study of blood T cell repertoires in COVID-19. Across the whole study: Spain, Italy and the United States supplied samples that represented acute and convalescent COVID-19. The analysed material was cDNA or gDNA that came from T cells, B-cell-depleted T cells, or PBMCs.

In the authors' methods: The authors estimated nucleated cell counts from reference gene primer amplification. The assay was immunoSEQ multiplex PCR, and TCRdb's table has in-frame clones only and misses some. V and J calls and clone size are copied from that table; D and trimming were computed from the DNA. The sample contains around 620,000 clones, 70% to 90% of which appear only once. This clone occurred a few times. This clonotype was obtained from a woman between 18 and 30 years old with acute or convalescent COVID-19. The specimen sequenced was peripheral blood.

In nucleotides, the CDR3 is TGCAGCGTTGAAGAGGGGGACAGGGAAGGCTACACCTTC. As protein: CSVEEGDREGYTF. This rearrangement joins TRBV29-1 to TRBJ1-2; 9 nucleotides agree with TRBD1. V was pared by 0 bases and J by 8 bases, with 4 bases of the junction left unmatched. CDR1 SQVTM and CDR2 ANQGSEA come from the germline V gene. CDR3 length equals 13 residues.